This section outlines one T cell receptor (beta chain) sequence together with its context. Its antigen is as yet unknown. The TCR beta CDR3 regions underwent amplification using RNA transcripts as the source. Primed by the HTBI set, a first-round RT-PCR was run on the TCR CDR3. MiXCR, applied by TCRdb to the multiplex PCR reads, yields one record per CDR3 protein. The repertoire includes about 840,000 distinct CDR3 sequences, 35% to 45% of them detected once, and 7.5% to 9.5% sits in the top ten. This sample stems from a study of T cells in Graves' hyperthyroidism and ophthalmopathy. General study findings and limits: Ophthalmopathy, which appeared later, was predicted by the model a median roughly 6.4 months before onset.

Stable disease denoted Graves' hyperthyroidism without ophthalmopathy progression within 18 months. The diagnostic basis comprised clinical symptoms, serum thyroxine and TRAb, thyroid ultrasound and orbital computed tomography. Germline CDR1 and CDR2: MGHDK and SYGVNS. The CDR3 loop spans 13 amino acids. Deletions cut 8 bases from V and 5 bases from J, with 13 bases between. The clonotype originates from a man aged 18 to 35 with Graves' hyperthyroidism. This chain links TRBV25-1 with TRBJ1-5; D gene ambiguous. Sample: blood. The CDR3 sequence: CASQDYGDQPQHF. DNA of the CDR3: TGTGCCAGCCAAGATTACGGGGATCAGCCCCAGCATTTT.